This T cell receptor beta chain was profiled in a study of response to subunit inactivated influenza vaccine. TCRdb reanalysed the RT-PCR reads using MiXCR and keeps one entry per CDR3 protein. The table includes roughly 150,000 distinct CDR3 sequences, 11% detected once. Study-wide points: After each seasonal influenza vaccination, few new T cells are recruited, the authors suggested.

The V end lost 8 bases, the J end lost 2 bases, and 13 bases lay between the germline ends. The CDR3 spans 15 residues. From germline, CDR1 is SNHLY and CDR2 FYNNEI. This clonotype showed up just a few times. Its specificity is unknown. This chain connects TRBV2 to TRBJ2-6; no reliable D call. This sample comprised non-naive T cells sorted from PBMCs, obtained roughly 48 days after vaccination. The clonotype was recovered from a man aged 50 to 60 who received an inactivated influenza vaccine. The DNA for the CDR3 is TGTGCCAGCCAACCGGGTTTTGCTGGGGCCAACGTCCTGACTTTC. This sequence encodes CASQPGFAGANVLTF.